These T cell receptor beta chains were read from a single sample in a study of beta chain features in type 1 diabetes. Some clones are missing from TCRdb's copy, which holds only in-frame ones; the method was immunoSEQ multiplex PCR. This table holds over 350,000 clones, less than 15% found once. Sequencing was carried out using naive CD4+ T cells from blood. The origin of the receptors is a woman younger than 30 in good health. Each CDR3 is given with its conserved first and last residue. A D gene is named only where the DNA matches it firmly. For some rows the clone size is stated as once, few or many, or as a class when expanded; others skip it.

>few|TRBD2|TRBV29-1|TRBJ2-1|14
TGCAGCGTCGCTAGCGGGAATTTTTACAATGAGCAGTTCTTC
CSVASGNFYNEQFF
>few|.|TRBV6-6|TRBJ1-4|11
TGTGCCAGCAAGGGAGGGGAAAAACTGTTTTTT
CASKGGEKLFF
>.|TRBD2|TRBV29-1|TRBJ2-1|13
TGCAGCGTTGGGGGACTAGCGTTATATGAGCAGTTCTTC
CSVGGLALYEQFF
>few|.|TRBV6-6|TRBJ1-2|13
TGTGCCAGCACCCCCCGTGCTAACTATGGCTACACCTTC
CASTPRANYGYTF
>few|TRBD2|TRBV7-3|TRBJ2-5|14
TGTGCCAGCAGCTTAACTAGCGGGAGGGAGACCCAGTACTTC
CASSLTSGRETQYF
>few|.|TRBV30|TRBJ2-1|11
TGTGCCTGGAGACTATACAATGAGCAGTTCTTC
CAWRLYNEQFF
>.|.|TRBV7-8|TRBJ1-1|14
TGTGCCAGCAGCTTGGGCGGGTTGAACACTGAAGCTTTCTTT
CASSLGGLNTEAFF
>.|TRBD1|TRBV28|TRBJ2-7|14
TGTGCCAGCAGCGACAGACAGGGGGCGCGCGAGCAGTACTTC
CASSDRQGAREQYF
>few|TRBD2|TRBV7-2|TRBJ2-7|14
TGTGCCAGCAGCTTAGGTAATCGGGAGGAGAAGCAGTACTTC
CASSLGNREEKQYF
>.|TRBD1|TRBV18|TRBJ2-5|15
TGTGCCAGCCACCGGGCCGGGACAGCACAAGAGACCCAGTACTTC
CASHRAGTAQETQYF
>.|.|TRBV30|TRBJ2-5|12
TGTGCCTGGACCCCTAGGGGAGAGACCCAGTACTTC
CAWTPRGETQYF
>.|TRBD1|TRBV7-9|TRBJ2-3|16
TGTGCCAGCAGCCAAGTCACGGGACAGGGAGGGAATACGCAGTATTTT
CASSQVTGQGGNTQYF
>.|.|TRBV9|TRBJ2-7|14
TGTGCCAGCAGCGTAGTTACAGGGGCGGGAGAGCAGTACTTC
CASSVVTGAGEQYF
>few|.|TRBV6-6|TRBJ2-1|15
TGTGCCAGCAGTTACAAGGCCGGGAGTTACAATGAGCAGTTCTTC
CASSYKAGSYNEQFF
>.|.|TRBV7-9|TRBJ1-1|15
TGTGCCAGCAGCTTTGGTCGACAGGTAAACACTGAAGCTTTCTTT
CASSFGRQVNTEAFF
>.|TRBD1|TRBV30|TRBJ1-1|14
TGTGCCTGGAGTGTACGGGAGGGGGCCGCTGAAGCTTTCTTT
CAWSVREGAAEAFF
>.|.|TRBV10-3|TRBJ1-1|16
TGTGCCATCAGTGAGCCATCAACAGGGAGAAGTACTGAAGCTTTCTTT
CAISEPSTGRSTEAFF
>few|TRBD2|TRBV14|TRBJ2-7|14
TGTGCCAGCAGGAGGACCTCGGGGGGCTACGAGCAGTACTTC
CASRRTSGGYEQYF
>.|TRBD2|TRBV30|TRBJ2-1|15
TGTGCCTGGAGTGTGACTAGCGGGTACTACAATGAGCAGTTCTTC
CAWSVTSGYYNEQFF
>few|.|TRBV2|TRBJ2-3|15
TGTGCCAGCCGCCCACAGGGATTTAGCACAGATACGCAGTATTTT
CASRPQGFSTDTQYF
>.|.|TRBV9|TRBJ2-4|13
TGTGCCAGCAGCGCCGACTCAGGGAACATTCAGTACTTC
CASSADSGNIQYF
>.|.|TRBV7-9|TRBJ1-2|15
TGTGCCAGCAGCTTAGTAGCGGGTTTCGGCTATGGCTACACCTTC
CASSLVAGFGYGYTF
>.|TRBD1|TRBV30|TRBJ1-2|12
TGTGCCTGGAGACCGATTGGACAGGCTTATACCTTC
CAWRPIGQAYTF
>few|TRBD2|TRBV7-2|TRBJ2-7|18
TGTGCCAGCAGCTTAGGTGTACTAGCGGATACTACCAACTACGAGCAGTACTTC
CASSLGVLADTTNYEQYF
>few|TRBD2|TRBV4-1|TRBJ2-1|16
TGCGCCAGCAGCCAAGAAAAGCGGGGCTCCTACAATGAGCAGTTCTTC
CASSQEKRGSYNEQFF
>few|.|TRBV7-9|TRBJ2-7|14
TGTGCCAGCAGCTTCCTCAGGGGTCCCTACGAGCAGTACTTC
CASSFLRGPYEQYF
>few|.|TRBV10-3|TRBJ2-1|13
TGTGCCATCAGTGAGCAGGGGAGCAATGAGCAGTTCTTC
CAISEQGSNEQFF
>.|.|TRBV5-4|TRBJ1-2|14
TGTGCCAGCAGCCTATCCGACCAGGTGCATGGCTACACCTTC
CASSLSDQVHGYTF
>few|.|TRBV6-1|TRBJ1-2|14
TGTGCCAGCAGGTACCAACAGGGTCCCGACGGCTACACCTTC
CASRYQQGPDGYTF
>few|.|TRBV29-1|TRBJ2-6|14
TGCAGCGTTGATGCGCACTCTGGGGCCAACGTCCTGACTTTC
CSVDAHSGANVLTF
>.|.|TRBV30|TRBJ2-3|15
TGTGCCTGGAGCTTACAGGAATACCCCCGAGATACGCAGTATTTT
CAWSLQEYPRDTQYF
>.|TRBD1|TRBV9|TRBJ2-7|15
TGTGCCAGCAGCGTTGGTCGACAGGGGCTAGGGGAGCAGTACTTC
CASSVGRQGLGEQYF
>.|TRBD1|TRBV6-5|TRBJ1-3|14
TGTGCCAGCAGTTGGGACAGGACGTGGAACACCATATATTTT
CASSWDRTWNTIYF
>.|.|TRBV4-2|TRBJ2-2|16
TGTGCCAGCAGCCAAGACTCCAGGAGGCTTGCCGGGGAGCTGTTTTTT
CASSQDSRRLAGELFF
>.|.|TRBV19|TRBJ2-3|14
TGTGCCAGTAAAGACCGACACAGGGCAGATACGCAGTATTTT
CASKDRHRADTQYF
>.|.|TRBV28|TRBJ1-2|15
TGTGCCAGCAGAGGGAGTGGACCAAGGAACTATGGCTACACCTTC
CASRGSGPRNYGYTF
>once|TRBD1|TRBV7-9|TRBJ1-1|13
TGTGCCAGCAGATCTACAGGGGTCACTGAAGCTTTCTTT
CASRSTGVTEAFF
>.|TRBD1|TRBV29-1|TRBJ1-1|13
TGCAGCGTGCGACAGGGGGGCCTACCTGAAGCTTTCTTT
CSVRQGGLPEAFF
>few|TRBD1|TRBV4-3|TRBJ1-2|14
TGCGCCAGCAGCCAACTCACAGGGGACTATGGCTACACCTTC
CASSQLTGDYGYTF
>.|TRBD1|TRBV7-8|TRBJ2-3|17
TGTGCCAGCAGCCTTAGGGACAGGGGGCGCGGTACAGATACGCAGTATTTT
CASSLRDRGRGTDTQYF
>.|TRBD2|TRBV11-2|TRBJ2-1|16
TGTGCCAGCAGCCGACTAGCGGGAGGGGTTTACAATGAGCAGTTCTTC
CASSRLAGGVYNEQFF
>few|TRBD2|TRBV28|TRBJ2-4|18
TGTGCCAGCAGTTATGTAGCGGGAGTAAAGGAAGCCAAAAACATTCAGTACTTC
CASSYVAGVKEAKNIQYF
>.|.|TRBV13|TRBJ2-7|13
TGTGCCAGCACCCCCTCCCAGAGGCACGAGCAGTACTTC
CASTPSQRHEQYF
>.|.|TRBV10-3|TRBJ2-3|14
TGTGCCATCAGTGAGTCTAGCAGCACAGATACGCAGTATTTT
CAISESSSTDTQYF
>.|TRBD2|TRBV6-5|TRBJ2-7|15
TGTGCCAGCAGTTATGGGACTAGCGGGCCCTACGAGCAGTACTTC
CASSYGTSGPYEQYF